The 25 T cell receptor beta chains reported below all come from one sample, sequenced in a study of T-cell memory formation after mild COVID-19. TCRdb ran MiXCR on the 5' RACE reads and lists one entry per CDR3 protein. The table lists approximately 410,000 distinct CDR3 sequences, under 25% of them singletons, with about 12% in the top ten. Sequencing used PBMCs or a T cell subset sorted from them (not recorded which). The receptors were gathered from an adult woman who had mild COVID-19 (a few samples of this study predate the infection). Cell type and time point are not known.

The V gene is TRBV20-1, the J gene TRBJ1-1; possible D gene TRBD1, 5 bases. Between the trimmed V and J ends, which lost 0 bases and 0 bases, there was a span of 11 bases. Germline CDR1 reads DFQATT; CDR2 reads SNEGSKA (reference sequence). There are 15 residues in the CDR3. The CDR3 reads CSARDPRGMNTEAFF. The CDR3 DNA sequence: TGCAGTGCTAGAGATCCGCGGGGGATGAACACTGAAGCTTTCTTT.

The chain links TRBV7-9 to TRBJ1-2; 7 bases match TRBD1. The V and J ends lost 5 bases and 3 bases, in that order; junction bases with no gene match: 3. The CDR3 has 13 residues. Germline V gene lookup returns CDR1 SEHNR and CDR2 FQNEAQ (reference sequence). CDR3 sequence: CASSPGGYYGYTF. Here the CDR3 DNA reads TGTGCCAGCAGCCCAGGGGGTTACTATGGCTACACCTTC.

The chain recombines TRBV11-1 with TRBJ2-2; D gene ambiguous. Trimming took 4 bases from V and 0 from J, leaving 9 bases between them. This CDR3 has 15 residues. CDR1 SGHAT and CDR2 FQDESV come from the germline V gene (reference sequence). The CDR3 coding sequence is TGTGCCAGCAGCTCCCGACGGACGAACACCGGGGAGCTGTTTTTT. As protein: CASSSRRTNTGELFF.

The J gene is TRBJ2-1, the V gene TRBV7-9, with D maybe TRBD2 (6 bases). This CDR3 comprises 14 residues. Deletions cut 8 bases from V and 2 bases from J, with 13 bases between. CDR1 and CDR2 from the germline V gene are SEHNR and FQNEAQ (reference sequence). CDR3 sequence: CASLHPGAYNEQFF. The DNA for the CDR3 is TGTGCCAGCTTACACCCGGGGGCCTACAATGAGCAGTTCTTC. Variable domain in full (rest from reference TRBV7-9 and TRBJ2-1): DTGVSQNPRHKITKRGQNVTFRCDPISEHNRLYWYRQTLGQGPEFLTYFQNEAQLEKSRLLSDRFSAERPKGSFSTLEIQRTEQGDSAMYLCASLHPGAYNEQFFGPGTRLTVL.

The chain is built from TRBV7-2 and TRBJ2-1; TRBD2 is a possible D gene (7 bases). Germline V CDR1 and CDR2: SGHTA, FQGNSA. Trimming left V 3 bases short and J 8 bases short, with 17 bases between. The CDR3 runs 15 residues. The CDR3 DNA follows: TGTGCCAGCAGCTTTGGGGGGGGGCGCATAGATGAGCAGTTCTTC. It yields the protein CASSFGGGRIDEQFF.

This clonotype was counted between two and nine times. The chain uses TRBV10-3 and TRBJ2-2; D ambiguous. The V end lost 3 bases, the J end lost 6 bases, and 11 bases lay between the germline ends. From germline, CDR1 is ENHRY and CDR2 SYGVKD. CDR3 length: 14 residues. CDR3 sequence reads: CAISELAVAGELFF. CDR3 bases: TGTGCCATCAGTGAACTCGCTGTTGCCGGGGAGCTGTTTTTT.

In its sample, this clonotype was seen a few times. The rearrangement joins TRBV6-5 to TRBJ1-5, with no clear D. Trimming shortened V by 6 bases and J by 0 bases, and 12 bases separated the two germline ends. Looked up from germline, CDR1 is MNHEY and CDR2 is SVGAGI. This CDR3 region has 15 residues. CDR3 protein: CASRPNIYSNQPQHF. The CDR3 DNA reads TGTGCCAGCAGACCCAATATCTATAGCAATCAGCCCCAGCATTTT.

V is TRBV10-3 and J is TRBJ2-5, with a possible D match to TRBD1 (6 bases). Germline CDR1 and CDR2: ENHRY and SYGVKD. V lost 4 bases and J 0 bases, leaving 9 bases between the germline ends. There are 14 residues in the CDR3. CDR3 DNA sequence: TGTGCCATCAGTGCGGCAGGGGACCAAGAGACCCAGTACTTC. It translates to CAISAAGDQETQYF.

Only a few counts were recorded for this clonotype. The CDR3 region is CAQGGQGIYEQYF. The CDR3 nucleotides read TGTGCCCAAGGGGGCCAGGGGATCTACGAGCAGTACTTC. The chain carries TRBV30 and TRBJ2-7; 7 nucleotides line up with TRBD1. J lost 3 bases, V lost 8 bases, and 10 bases had no gene match. This CDR3 comprises 13 residues. The germline V gene has CDR1 GTSNPN and CDR2 SVGIG (reference sequence).

This clonotype was recorded a few times. This chain connects TRBV2 to TRBJ1-1; D uncertain. The CDR3 has 15 residues. Deletions cut 3 bases from V and 6 bases from J, with 17 bases between. Germline V gives CDR1 SNHLY, CDR2 FYNNEI. The CDR3 bases are TGTGCCAGCAGTGACAGGTCGAGGGTAAACGCTGAAGCTTTCTTT. Translation: CASSDRSRVNAEAFF.

The chain is built from TRBV5-1 and TRBJ2-5; D gene unclear. Per the germline V gene, CDR1 is SGHRS and CDR2 is YFSETQ. CDR3 length: 14 amino acids. V was pared by 0 bases and J by 5 bases, with 11 bases between. CDR3 region: CASSLGPAEETQYF. CDR3 DNA: TGCGCCAGCAGCTTGGGACCGGCCGAGGAGACCCAGTACTTC.

The gene calls are TRBV4-1 and TRBJ2-7; possibly TRBD1 for D (6 bases). There are 16 residues in the CDR3. Germline loops: CDR1 MGHRA, CDR2 YSYEKL. The ends were cut back, 2 bases at V and 0 bases at J, with 14 bases in the middle. The CDR3: CASSQTGLGSSYEQYF. CDR3 coding DNA: TGCGCCAGCAGCCAAACAGGGTTGGGGAGCTCCTACGAGCAGTACTTC.

V and J are TRBV10-2 and TRBJ2-7; TRBD2 aligns across 12 bases. Trimming cost V 8 bases and J 2 bases; bases outside gene matches: 10. This CDR3 spans 16 amino acids. Germline loops: CDR1 WSHSY, CDR2 SAAADI. The CDR3 DNA reads as TGCGCCAGCTCTAGCGGGAGGGGCATGGGGCCCTACGAGCAGTACTTC. It encodes CASSSGRGMGPYEQYF.

This clonotype was counted only a few times. This sequence joins TRBV9 and TRBJ1-1; D possibly corresponds to TRBD1 (5 bases). The CDR3 runs to 14 residues. Looked up from germline, CDR1 is SGDLS and CDR2 is YYNGEE. V was clipped by 4 bases and J by 4 bases, with 14 bases between them. In DNA, the CDR3 is TGTGCCAGCAGCAACCGCCAGGGATCCACTGAAGCTTTCTTT. Translated, it gives CASSNRQGSTEAFF.

The chain links TRBV12-3 or TRBV12-4 to TRBJ1-1; no clear D gene. V dropped 5 bases and J dropped 1 base, with 8 bases sitting between them. The CDR3 length is 13 residues. CDR3 amino acids: CASSMTENTEAFF. As DNA, the CDR3 is TGTGCCAGCAGTATGACCGAGAACACTGAAGCTTTCTTT.

This clonotype was detected only a few times. The V gene is TRBV5-1, the J gene TRBJ2-3; D is unresolved. The length of the CDR3 is 14 residues. Per germline, CDR1 SGHRS and CDR2 YFSETQ. Trimming took 0 bases from V and 0 from J, leaving 5 bases between them. CDR3 region: CASSLEKSTDTQYF. The CDR3 nucleotides read TGCGCCAGCAGCTTGGAGAAGAGCACAGATACGCAGTATTTT.

This clonotype was detected a few times. The chain carries TRBV5-1 and TRBJ2-5, with 7 bases matching TRBD1. Germline V lookup: CDR1 SGHRS, CDR2 YFSETQ. Germline trimming cut 1 base from V and 4 bases from J; bases unmatched to any gene: 4. CDR3 length equals 14 residues. For the CDR3, the DNA is TGCGCCAGCAGCTTGCGGGACAGCGGAGAGACCCAGTACTTC. Its translation: CASSLRDSGETQYF.

The sample holds a few counts of this clonotype. The chain employs TRBV7-7 and TRBJ2-2; D remains ambiguous. The CDR3 totals 16 residues. Trimming shortened V by 1 base and J by 2 bases, and 11 bases separated the two germline ends. Germline V gives CDR1 SSHAT, CDR2 FNYEAQ (reference sequence). This chain's CDR3 is CASSLVLYPNTGELFF. DNA of the CDR3: TGTGCCAGCAGCTTAGTGCTCTACCCAAACACCGGGGAGCTGTTTTTT.

This clonotype was found a few times. Written as DNA, the CDR3 is TGCGCCAGCAGCCAAGAGTCTGGGGGCGGCTACACCTTC. Translating gives CASSQESGGGYTF. The chain combines TRBV4-1 with TRBJ1-2; D is possibly TRBD1 (6 bases). V gave up 0 bases and J gave up 8 bases, with 10 bases separating them. This CDR3 has 13 residues. Germline V lookup: CDR1 MGHRA, CDR2 YSYEKL.

This clonotype was picked up a small number of times. The CDR3 DNA reads as TGTGCCAGCAGCCTCGGTGCAGGGGACCGCGGGAGGACCGGTGAGCAGTTCTTC. Its translation is CASSLGAGDRGRTGEQFF. The chain employs TRBV7-9 and TRBJ2-1; 8 bases are shared with TRBD2. With 5 bases clipped from V and 9 bases from J, the junction kept 21 bases outside the gene matches. CDR1 and CDR2 from the germline V gene are SEHNR and FQNEAQ (reference sequence). CDR3 length equals 18 residues.

This clonotype has only a few counts. The CDR3 loop reads CASSFSLRAQYF. Written as DNA, the CDR3 is TGTGCCAGCAGCTTCAGTCTGAGGGCCCAGTACTTC. V gene TRBV11-1 combines with J gene TRBJ2-5, with a tentative D call TRBD2 (5 bases). The CDR3 extends over 12 amino acids. Trimming took 3 bases from V and 9 from J, leaving 11 bases between them. The V gene's germline CDR1 is SGHAT and CDR2 FQDESV (reference sequence).

This clonotype has a handful of counts. The CDR3 nucleotides read TGTGCCAGCAGCAGGACTCTAGACAGCCGCCAAGAGACCCAGTACTTC. It encodes CASSRTLDSRQETQYF. The J gene is TRBJ2-5, the V gene TRBV27; TRBD1 or TRBD2 may be the D gene (5 bases each). This CDR3 has 16 amino acids. The ends were cut back, 6 bases at V and 1 base at J, with 18 bases in the middle. Germline assignment: CDR1 MNHEY and CDR2 SMNVEV (reference sequence).

The V gene is TRBV12-3 or TRBV12-4, the J gene TRBJ2-1; weak D call: TRBD2 (6 bases). CDR3 length equals 13 residues. The V gene lost 6 bases and the J gene lost 12 bases, with 18 bases spanning the gap. The CDR3 is CASRIAGLQVQFF. CDR3 sequence (DNA): TGTGCCAGCAGGATCGCGGGACTCCAAGTGCAGTTCTTC.

V is TRBV4-1 and J is TRBJ2-7; a possible D gene is TRBD2 (6 bases). CDR3 size: 17 residues. V was shortened by 0 bases and J by 2 bases, with 17 bases between the two germline ends. Germline values: CDR1 MGHRA, CDR2 YSYEKL. DNA of the CDR3: TGCGCCAGCAGCCAAGAGCAACTAGCAGATCAACCCTACGAGCAGTACTTC. This encodes CASSQEQLADQPYEQYF.

The sample holds a few counts of this clonotype. The chain recombines TRBV11-2 with TRBJ1-2; TRBD1 aligns across 7 bases. Germline CDR1 SGHAT, CDR2 FQNNGV. The CDR3 has 14 amino acids. With V trimmed by 2 bases and J by 3 bases, 3 bases remained unmatched. The CDR3 bases are TGTGCCAGCAGCTTACTAGGGACAGACTATGGCTACACCTTC. It encodes CASSLLGTDYGYTF.